This TCR beta chain was retrieved from a study of blood T cell repertoires in COVID-19. The CDR3 has 15 amino acids. V was clipped by 2 bases and J by 2 bases, with 10 bases between them. Per the germline V gene, CDR1 is SGHDN and CDR2 is FVKESK. Measured with immunoSEQ multiplex PCR; TCRdb has only the in-frame clones, and not every one. The sample lists about 200,000 clones; approximately 84% were seen once. This TCR derives from a woman aged 80 or older with acute or convalescent COVID-19. This chain connects TRBV14 to TRBJ2-1, with D maybe TRBD2 (6 bases). Material for sequencing was peripheral blood. The CDR3 DNA sequence: TGTGCCAGCAGCCAAAGCCTAGCGACCTACAATGAGCAGTTCTTC. It codes for CASSQSLATYNEQFF. The full variable domain, with the rest looked up from reference TRBV14 and TRBJ2-1, is EAGVTQFPSHSVIEKGQTVTLRCDPISGHDNLYWYRRVMGKEIKFLLHFVKESKQDESGMPNNRFLAERTGGTYSTLKVQPAELEDSGVYFCASSQSLATYNEQFFGPGTRLTVL.